This record concerns one T cell receptor beta chain sequence. Enrolled through a virtual design, the participants were between roughly 18 and 95 years of age and came from under 30 US areas. Participant-given clinical history determined each cohort assignment. Those designated as exposed participants met a COVID-19 case within 2 weeks before study entry. These data come from a study of blood T cell repertoires in COVID-19. Generated by immunoSEQ multiplex PCR, the TCRdb table keeps only in-frame clones and is missing some. The data contain 350,000 to 500,000 clones, around nine tenths of them singletons. The CDR3 consists of 14 residues. CDR1 is SGHNT and CDR2 is YYREEE in the germline V gene (reference sequence). V gave up 4 bases and J gave up 0 bases, with 8 bases separating them.

The sample consisted of PBMCs or T cells enriched from blood (not recorded which). The receptor comes from a woman under 30 who had been exposed to COVID-19. The chain uses TRBV5-4 and TRBJ1-3, with D perhaps TRBD1 (5 bases). The CDR3 region is CASSPDTSGNTIYF. The CDR3 coding sequence is TGTGCCAGCAGCCCGGACACCTCTGGAAACACCATATATTTT.